Here is one T cell receptor beta chain with its context. Investigators isolated RNA and reverse transcribed it into cDNA to act as the sequencing template. Using immunoSEQ multiplex PCR, the repertoire was profiled, and TCRdb retains in-frame clones only, with some absent. The sample holds 150,000 to 200,000 clones, approximately 67% seen once. These data originate in a study of CD8+ T cells in alopecia areata. The treatment was: oral pan-JAK inhibitor, 5-10 mg twice daily. The V end was cut by 4 bases, the J end by 4 bases, with 17 bases between. Germline CDR1 and CDR2: LGHNA and YSLEER. The CDR3 spans 16 residues.

This TCR derives from a human donor with alopecia areata. Sequences were derived from CD4+ T cells sorted from blood, sampled around week 49, from a patient treated with tofacitinib. The V call is TRBV4-3, the J call TRBJ2-1; either TRBD1 or TRBD2 may fit D (7 bases each). Written as DNA, the CDR3 is TGCGCCAGCAGCCGGGGGAGGGACAGAATATACAATGAGCAGTTCTTC. Amino acids: CASSRGRDRIYNEQFF.